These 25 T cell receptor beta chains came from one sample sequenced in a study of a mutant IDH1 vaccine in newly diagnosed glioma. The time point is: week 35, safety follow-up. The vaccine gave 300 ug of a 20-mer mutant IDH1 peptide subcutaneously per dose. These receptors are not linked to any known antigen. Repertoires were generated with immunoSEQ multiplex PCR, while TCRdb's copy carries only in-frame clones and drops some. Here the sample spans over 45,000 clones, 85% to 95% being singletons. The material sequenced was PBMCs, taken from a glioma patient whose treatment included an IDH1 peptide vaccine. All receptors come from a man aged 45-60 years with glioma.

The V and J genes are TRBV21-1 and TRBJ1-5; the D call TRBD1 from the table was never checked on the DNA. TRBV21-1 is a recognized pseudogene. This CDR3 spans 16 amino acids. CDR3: CASSKIYRPGSQPQHF. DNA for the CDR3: TGTGCCAGCAGCAAAATATACAGGCCAGGCAGTCAGCCCCAGCATTTT.

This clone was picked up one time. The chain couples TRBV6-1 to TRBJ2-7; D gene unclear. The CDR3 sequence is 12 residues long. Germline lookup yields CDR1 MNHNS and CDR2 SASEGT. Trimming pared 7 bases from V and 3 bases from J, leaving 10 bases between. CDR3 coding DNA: TGTGCCAGCACGGACCGGTTCTACGAGCAGTACTTC. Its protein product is CASTDRFYEQYF.

CDR3: CTPNRQGVYSNQPQHF. The CDR3 nucleotides are TGCACCCCTAACAGGCAGGGGGTTTATAGCAATCAGCCCCAGCATTTT. The rearrangement uses TRBV1 and TRBJ1-5; the table's D gene call, TRBD1, was not cross checked with the DNA. TRBV1 is a documented pseudogene. CDR3 length: 16 residues.

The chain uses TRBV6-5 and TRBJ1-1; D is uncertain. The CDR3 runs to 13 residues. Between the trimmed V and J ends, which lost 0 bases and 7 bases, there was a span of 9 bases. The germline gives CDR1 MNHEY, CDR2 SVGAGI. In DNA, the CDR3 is TGTGCCAGCAGTTACTCGATTCTGAGTGAAGCTTTCTTT. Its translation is CASSYSILSEAFF.

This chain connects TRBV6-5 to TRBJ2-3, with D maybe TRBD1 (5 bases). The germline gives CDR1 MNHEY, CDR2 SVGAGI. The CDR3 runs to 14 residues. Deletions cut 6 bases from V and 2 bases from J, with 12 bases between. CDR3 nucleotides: TGTGCCAGCAGCAGAGTGGACAACACAGATACGCAGTATTTT. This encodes CASSRVDNTDTQYF.

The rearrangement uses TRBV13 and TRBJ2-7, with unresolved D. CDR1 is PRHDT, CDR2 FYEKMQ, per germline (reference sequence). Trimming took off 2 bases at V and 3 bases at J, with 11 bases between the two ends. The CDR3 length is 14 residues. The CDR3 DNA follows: TGTGCCAGCAGCTTAATGGGATCTCGCTACGAGCAGTACTTC. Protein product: CASSLMGSRYEQYF.

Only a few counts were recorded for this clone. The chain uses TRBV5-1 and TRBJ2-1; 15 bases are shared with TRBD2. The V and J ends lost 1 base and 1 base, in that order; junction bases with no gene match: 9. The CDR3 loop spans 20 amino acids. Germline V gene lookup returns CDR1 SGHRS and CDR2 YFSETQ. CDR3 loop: CASSLRVLGLAGGSYNEQFF. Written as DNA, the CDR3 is TGCGCCAGCAGCTTGAGGGTCCTGGGACTAGCGGGAGGATCCTACAATGAGCAGTTCTTC.

The CDR3 sequence is CASSLAGIGYEQYF. CDR3 bases: TGTGCCAGCTCACTAGCCGGGATCGGGTACGAGCAGTACTTC. The rearrangement uses TRBV18 and TRBJ2-7; perhaps TRBD2 as D (5 bases). The germline V and J ends were trimmed by 4 bases and 4 bases, with 14 bases remaining between them. CDR3 size: 14 residues. The germline gives CDR1 KGHSH, CDR2 LQKENI.

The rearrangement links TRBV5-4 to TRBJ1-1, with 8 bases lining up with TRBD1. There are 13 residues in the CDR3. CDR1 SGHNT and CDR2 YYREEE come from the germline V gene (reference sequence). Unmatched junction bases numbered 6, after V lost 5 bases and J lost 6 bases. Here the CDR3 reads CASSRTGSSEAFF. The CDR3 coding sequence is TGTGCCAGCAGTCGGACAGGGAGTTCTGAAGCTTTCTTT.

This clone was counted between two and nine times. For the CDR3, the DNA is TGTGCCAGCAGCTTCGGGACTAGCGGAAGCGAGCAGTACTTC. Residues: CASSFGTSGSEQYF. The V call is TRBV7-9, the J call TRBJ2-7, with 11 bases lining up with TRBD2. The germline CDR1 and CDR2 sequences are SEHNR and FQNEAQ (reference sequence). Unmatched junction bases numbered 4, after V lost 3 bases and J lost 6 bases. The length of the CDR3 is 14 residues.

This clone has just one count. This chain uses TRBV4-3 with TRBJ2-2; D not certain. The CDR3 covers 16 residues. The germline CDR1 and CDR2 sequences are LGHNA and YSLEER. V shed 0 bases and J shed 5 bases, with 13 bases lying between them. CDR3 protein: CASSQEHGVLTGELFF. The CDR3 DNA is TGCGCCAGCAGCCAAGAACATGGGGTATTGACCGGGGAGCTGTTTTTT.

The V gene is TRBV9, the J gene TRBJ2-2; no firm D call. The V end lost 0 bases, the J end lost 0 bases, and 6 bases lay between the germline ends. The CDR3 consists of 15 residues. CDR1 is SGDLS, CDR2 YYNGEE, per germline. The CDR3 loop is CASSVGVSNTGELFF. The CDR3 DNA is TGTGCCAGCAGCGTAGGCGTATCGAACACCGGGGAGCTGTTTTTT.

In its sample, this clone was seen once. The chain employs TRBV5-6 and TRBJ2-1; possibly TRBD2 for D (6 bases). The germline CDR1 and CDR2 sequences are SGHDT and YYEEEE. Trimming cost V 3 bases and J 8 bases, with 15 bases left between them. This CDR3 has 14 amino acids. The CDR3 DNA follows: TGTGCCAGCAGCTCGCCTCGGGGGTCTGATGAGCAGTTCTTC. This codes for CASSSPRGSDEQFF.

CDR3 residues: CASSLSAQGDLYTGELFF. CDR3 nucleotides: TGTGCCAGCAGTTTATCGGCGCAGGGGGATTTGTACACCGGGGAGCTGTTTTTT. The J gene is TRBJ2-2, the V gene TRBV28; 7 positions match TRBD1. Germline trimming cut 1 base from V and 3 bases from J; bases unmatched to any gene: 11. This CDR3 has 18 amino acids. CDR1 is MDHEN, CDR2 SYDVKM, per germline.

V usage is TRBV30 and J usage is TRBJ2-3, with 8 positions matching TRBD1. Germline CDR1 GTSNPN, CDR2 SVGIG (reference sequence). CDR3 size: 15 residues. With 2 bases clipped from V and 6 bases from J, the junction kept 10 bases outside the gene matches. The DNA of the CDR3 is TGTGCCTGGAGTAATGTCAGGGGGCGTGGGGATACGCAGTATTTT. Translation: CAWSNVRGRGDTQYF.

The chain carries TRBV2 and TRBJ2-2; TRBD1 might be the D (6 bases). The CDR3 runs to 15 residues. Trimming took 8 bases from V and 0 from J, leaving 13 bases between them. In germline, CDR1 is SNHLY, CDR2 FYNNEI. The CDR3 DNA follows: TGTGCCAGCCGTGGACAGCTCGCGAACACCGGGGAGCTGTTTTTT. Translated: CASRGQLANTGELFF.

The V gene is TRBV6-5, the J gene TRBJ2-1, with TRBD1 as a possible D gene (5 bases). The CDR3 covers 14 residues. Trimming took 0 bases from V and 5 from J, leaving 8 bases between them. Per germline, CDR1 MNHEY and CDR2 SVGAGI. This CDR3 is CASSYSGQDNEQFF. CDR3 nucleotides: TGTGCCAGCAGTTACTCGGGGCAGGACAATGAGCAGTTCTTC.

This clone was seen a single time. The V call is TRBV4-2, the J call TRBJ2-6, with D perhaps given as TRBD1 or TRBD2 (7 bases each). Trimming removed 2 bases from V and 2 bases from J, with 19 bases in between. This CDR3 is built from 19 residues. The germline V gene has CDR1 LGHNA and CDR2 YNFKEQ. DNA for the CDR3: TGTGCCAGCAGCCAACCAGGGGGGGCAGAGGCTGCTGGGGCCAACGTCCTGACTTTC. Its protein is CASSQPGGAEAAGANVLTF.

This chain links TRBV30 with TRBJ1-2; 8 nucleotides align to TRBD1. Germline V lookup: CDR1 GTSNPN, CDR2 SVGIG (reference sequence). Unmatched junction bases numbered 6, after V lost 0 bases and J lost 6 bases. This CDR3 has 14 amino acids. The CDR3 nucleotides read TGTGCCTGGAGTGTGGGCAGGGGGCCGGATGGCTACACCTTC. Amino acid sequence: CAWSVGRGPDGYTF.

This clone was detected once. This chain's CDR3 is CSVDPSSGFNEQFF. For the CDR3, the DNA is TGCAGCGTTGACCCTTCGTCAGGGTTCAATGAGCAGTTCTTC. The chain carries TRBV29-1 and TRBJ2-1; tentative D call: TRBD1 (5 bases). The CDR3 loop spans 14 amino acids. Germline CDR1 SQVTM, CDR2 ANQGSEA. Trimming removed 3 bases from V and 6 bases from J, with 15 bases in between.

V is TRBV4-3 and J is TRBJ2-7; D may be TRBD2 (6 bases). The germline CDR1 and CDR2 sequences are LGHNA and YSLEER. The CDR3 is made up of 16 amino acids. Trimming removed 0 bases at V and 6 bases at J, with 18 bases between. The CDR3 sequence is CASSQDLVGYGGEQYF. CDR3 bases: TGCGCCAGCAGCCAAGATTTAGTAGGGTACGGGGGCGAGCAGTACTTC.

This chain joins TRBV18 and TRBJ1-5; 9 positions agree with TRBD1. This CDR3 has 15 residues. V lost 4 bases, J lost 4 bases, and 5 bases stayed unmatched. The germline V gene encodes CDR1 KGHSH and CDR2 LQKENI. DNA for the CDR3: TGTGCCAGCTCACTACAGGGGGCTGATAATCAGCCCCAGCATTTT. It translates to CASSLQGADNQPQHF.

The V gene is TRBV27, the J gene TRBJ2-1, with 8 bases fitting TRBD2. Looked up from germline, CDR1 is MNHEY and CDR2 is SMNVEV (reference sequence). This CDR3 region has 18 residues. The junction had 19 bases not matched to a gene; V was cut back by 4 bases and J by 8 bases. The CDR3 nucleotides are TGTGCCAGCAGTTCGTCCTTCACCGGGACTAGGGGACGGGATGAGCAGTTCTTC. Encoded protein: CASSSSFTGTRGRDEQFF.

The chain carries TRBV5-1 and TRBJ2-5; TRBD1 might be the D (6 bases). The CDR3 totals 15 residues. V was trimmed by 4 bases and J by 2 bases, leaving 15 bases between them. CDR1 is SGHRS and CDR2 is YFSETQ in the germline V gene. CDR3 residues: CASSRQAGGQETQYF. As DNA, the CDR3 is TGCGCCAGCAGCCGACAGGCTGGCGGGCAAGAGACCCAGTACTTC.

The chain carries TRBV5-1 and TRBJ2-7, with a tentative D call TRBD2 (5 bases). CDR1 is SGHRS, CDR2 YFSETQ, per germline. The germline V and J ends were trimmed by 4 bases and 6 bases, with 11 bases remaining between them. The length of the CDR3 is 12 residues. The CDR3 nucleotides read TGCGCCAGCAGCGTGGTCGGGGTCGAGCAGTACTTC. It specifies CASSVVGVEQYF.